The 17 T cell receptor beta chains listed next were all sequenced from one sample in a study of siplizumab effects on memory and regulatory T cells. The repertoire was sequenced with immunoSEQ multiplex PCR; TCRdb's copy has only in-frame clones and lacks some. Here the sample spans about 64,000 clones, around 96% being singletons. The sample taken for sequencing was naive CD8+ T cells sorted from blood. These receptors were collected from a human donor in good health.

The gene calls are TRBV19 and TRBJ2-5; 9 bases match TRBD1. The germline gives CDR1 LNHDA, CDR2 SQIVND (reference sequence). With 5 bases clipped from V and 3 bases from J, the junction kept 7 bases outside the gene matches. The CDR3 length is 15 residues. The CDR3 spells CASSPADRGEETQYF. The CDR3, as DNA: TGTGCCAGTAGTCCCGCGGACAGGGGCGAAGAGACCCAGTACTTC.

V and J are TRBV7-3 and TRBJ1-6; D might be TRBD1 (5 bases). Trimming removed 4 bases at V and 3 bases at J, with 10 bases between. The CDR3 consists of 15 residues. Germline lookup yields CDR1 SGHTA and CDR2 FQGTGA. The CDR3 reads CASSWGTDYNSPLHF. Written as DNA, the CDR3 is TGTGCCAGCAGCTGGGGGACGGACTATAATTCACCCCTCCACTTT.

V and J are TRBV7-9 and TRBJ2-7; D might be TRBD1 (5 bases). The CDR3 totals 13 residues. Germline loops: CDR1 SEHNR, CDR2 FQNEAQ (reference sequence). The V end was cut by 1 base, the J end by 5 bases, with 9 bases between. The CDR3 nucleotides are TGTGCCAGCAGCTTAGTGGTCAGGGACGAGCAGTACTTC. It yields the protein CASSLVVRDEQYF.

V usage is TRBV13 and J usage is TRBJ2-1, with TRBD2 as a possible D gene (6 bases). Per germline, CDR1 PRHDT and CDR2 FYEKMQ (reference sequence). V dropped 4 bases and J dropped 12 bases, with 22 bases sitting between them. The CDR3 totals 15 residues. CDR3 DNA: TGTGCCAGCAGCTCCCCCTCGGGGCGGGGCTCTGGGCAGTTCTTC. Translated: CASSSPSGRGSGQFF.

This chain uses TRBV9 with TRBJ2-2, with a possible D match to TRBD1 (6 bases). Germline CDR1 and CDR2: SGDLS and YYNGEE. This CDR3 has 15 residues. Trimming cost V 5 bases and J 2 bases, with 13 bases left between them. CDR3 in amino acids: CASSFYRDNTGELFF. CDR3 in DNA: TGTGCCAGCAGTTTTTACAGGGATAACACCGGGGAGCTGTTTTTT.

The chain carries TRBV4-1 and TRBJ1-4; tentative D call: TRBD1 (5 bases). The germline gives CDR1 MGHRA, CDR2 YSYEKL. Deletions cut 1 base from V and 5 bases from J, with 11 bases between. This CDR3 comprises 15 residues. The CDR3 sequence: CASSQGDEVNEKLFF. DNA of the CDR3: TGCGCCAGCAGCCAAGGGGACGAAGTAAATGAAAAACTGTTTTTT.

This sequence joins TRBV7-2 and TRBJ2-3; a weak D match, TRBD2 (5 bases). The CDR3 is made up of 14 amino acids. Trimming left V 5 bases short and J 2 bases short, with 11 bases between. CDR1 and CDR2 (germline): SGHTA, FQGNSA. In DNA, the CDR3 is TGTGCCAGCAGCCAGCCGGGGATCACAGATACGCAGTATTTT. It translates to CASSQPGITDTQYF. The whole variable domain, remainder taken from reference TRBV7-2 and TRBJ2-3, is GAGVSQSPSNKVTEKGKDVELRCDPISGHTALYWYRQSLGQGLEFLIYFQGNSAPDKSGLPSDRFSAERTGGSVSTLTIQRTQQEDSAVYLCASSQPGITDTQYFGPGTRLTVL.

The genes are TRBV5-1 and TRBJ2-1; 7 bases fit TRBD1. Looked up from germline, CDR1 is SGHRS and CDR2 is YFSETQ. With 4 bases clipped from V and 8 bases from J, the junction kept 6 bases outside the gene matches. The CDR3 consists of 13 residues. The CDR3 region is CASSPPDRDEQFF. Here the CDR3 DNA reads TGCGCCAGCAGCCCACCCGACAGGGATGAGCAGTTCTTC.

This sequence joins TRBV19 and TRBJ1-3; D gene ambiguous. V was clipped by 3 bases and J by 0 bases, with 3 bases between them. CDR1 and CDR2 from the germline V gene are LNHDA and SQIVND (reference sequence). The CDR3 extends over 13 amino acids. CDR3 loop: CASSMSSGNTIYF. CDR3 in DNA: TGTGCCAGTAGTATGTCCTCTGGAAACACCATATATTTT.

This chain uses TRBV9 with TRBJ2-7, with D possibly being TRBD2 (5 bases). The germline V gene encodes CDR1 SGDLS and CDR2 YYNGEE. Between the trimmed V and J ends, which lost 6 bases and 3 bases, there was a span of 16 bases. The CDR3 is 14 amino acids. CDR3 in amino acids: CASTLGRDGYEQYF. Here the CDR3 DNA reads TGTGCCAGCACCCTAGGGAGAGATGGCTACGAGCAGTACTTC.

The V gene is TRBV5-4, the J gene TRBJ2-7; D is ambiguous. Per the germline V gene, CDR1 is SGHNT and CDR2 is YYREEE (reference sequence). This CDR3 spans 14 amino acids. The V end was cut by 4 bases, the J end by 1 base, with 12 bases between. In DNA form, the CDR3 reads TGTGCCAGCAGCAACACGGACGGATCCTACGAGCAGTACTTC. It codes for CASSNTDGSYEQYF.

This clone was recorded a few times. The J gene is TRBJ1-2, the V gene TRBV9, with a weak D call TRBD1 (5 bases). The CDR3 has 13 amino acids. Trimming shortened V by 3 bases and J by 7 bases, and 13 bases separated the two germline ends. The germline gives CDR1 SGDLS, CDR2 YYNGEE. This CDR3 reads CASSGTMGRGYTF. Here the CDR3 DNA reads TGTGCCAGCAGCGGCACAATGGGGCGTGGCTACACCTTC.

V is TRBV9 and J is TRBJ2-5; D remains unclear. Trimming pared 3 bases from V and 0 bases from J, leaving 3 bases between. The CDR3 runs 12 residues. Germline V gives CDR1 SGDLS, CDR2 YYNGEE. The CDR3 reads CASSANQETQYF. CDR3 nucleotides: TGTGCCAGCAGCGCCAACCAAGAGACCCAGTACTTC.

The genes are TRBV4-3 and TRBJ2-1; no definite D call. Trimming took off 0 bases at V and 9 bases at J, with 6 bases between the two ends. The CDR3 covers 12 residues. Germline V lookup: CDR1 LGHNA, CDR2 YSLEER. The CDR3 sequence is CASSQETGEQFF. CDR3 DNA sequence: TGCGCCAGCAGCCAAGAAACGGGTGAGCAGTTCTTC.

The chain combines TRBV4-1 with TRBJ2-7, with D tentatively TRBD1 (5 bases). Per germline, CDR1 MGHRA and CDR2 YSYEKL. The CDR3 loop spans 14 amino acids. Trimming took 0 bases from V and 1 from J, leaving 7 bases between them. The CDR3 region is CASSQDRESYEQYF. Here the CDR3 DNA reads TGCGCCAGCAGCCAAGACAGGGAATCCTACGAGCAGTACTTC.

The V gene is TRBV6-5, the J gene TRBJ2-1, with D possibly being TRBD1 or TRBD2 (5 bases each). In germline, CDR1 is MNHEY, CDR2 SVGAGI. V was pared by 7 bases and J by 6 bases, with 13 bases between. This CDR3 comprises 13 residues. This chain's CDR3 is CASTGGSGNEQFF. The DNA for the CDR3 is TGTGCCAGCACTGGGGGATCGGGCAATGAGCAGTTCTTC.

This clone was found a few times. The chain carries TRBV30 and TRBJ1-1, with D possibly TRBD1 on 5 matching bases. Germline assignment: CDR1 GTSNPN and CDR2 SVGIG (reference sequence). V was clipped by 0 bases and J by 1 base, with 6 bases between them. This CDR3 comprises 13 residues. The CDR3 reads CAWSVDRNTEAFF. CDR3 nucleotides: TGTGCCTGGAGTGTTGACAGGAACACTGAAGCTTTCTTT.